A single sample is the source of the 9 T cell receptor beta chains below, sequenced in a study of shared clonotypes between healthy human individuals. Sequencing was performed with immunoSEQ multiplex PCR; in TCRdb, only in-frame clones are kept and a portion is missing. The sample consists of some 2.3 million clones, 93% of them appearing once. The sample comprised naive CD4+ T cells from PBMCs. Subset in this sample: CD45RA+ positively selected. The origin of the receptors is a young man in good health. Some clones in this sample may be carry-over from other donors' samples.

The chain is built from TRBV19 and TRBJ2-1; 16 nucleotides agree with TRBD2. Germline V gene lookup returns CDR1 LNHDA and CDR2 SQIVND (reference sequence). The V gene end was trimmed by 6 bases and the J gene end by 7 bases; junction bases not matched to a gene: 6. The CDR3 contains 16 residues. CDR3 bases: TGTGCCAGTAGGGGACTAGCGGGAGGGCCAGAGAATGAGCAGTTCTTC. It yields the protein CASRGLAGGPENEQFF.

This chain joins TRBV19 and TRBJ2-7, with a possible D match to TRBD1 (6 bases). Germline lookup yields CDR1 LNHDA and CDR2 SQIVND (reference sequence). Trimming stripped 4 bases from V and 7 bases from J, with 26 bases between. This CDR3 contains 17 residues. The CDR3 protein is CASSRGPGQTRKTEQYF. The CDR3 bases are TGTGCCAGTAGTAGAGGACCGGGACAAACCAGAAAGACGGAGCAGTACTTC.

This chain uses TRBV6-1 with TRBJ1-5; D remains ambiguous. CDR3 length: 13 amino acids. The germline CDR1 and CDR2 sequences are MNHNS and SASEGT. V shed 2 bases and J shed 4 bases, with 6 bases lying between them. The CDR3 nucleotides read TGTGCCAGCAGTGAATCGACAAATCAGCCCCAGCATTTT. Protein: CASSESTNQPQHF.

This clone appeared once. The rearrangement uses TRBV7-3 and TRBJ2-1; 12 nucleotides agree with TRBD2. The CDR3 runs 16 residues. Germline V CDR1 and CDR2: SGHTA, FQGTGA. J was trimmed by 6 bases and V by 2 bases; bases with no gene match: 5. The CDR3 protein is CASSLALAGGLNEQFF. In DNA form, the CDR3 reads TGTGCCAGCAGCTTAGCACTAGCGGGAGGCCTCAATGAGCAGTTCTTC. The whole variable domain, remainder taken from reference TRBV7-3 and TRBJ2-1, is GAGVSQTPSNKVTEKGKYVELRCDPISGHTALYWYRQSLGQGPEFLIYFQGTGAADDSGLPNDRFFAVRPEGSVSTLKIQRTERGDSAVYLCASSLALAGGLNEQFFGPGTRLTVL.

This sequence joins TRBV18 and TRBJ2-7, with D possibly being TRBD2 (5 bases). CDR1 and CDR2 from the germline V gene are KGHSH and LQKENI. This CDR3 region has 15 residues. Trimming took 2 bases from V and 7 from J, leaving 18 bases between them. CDR3 residues: CASSPAGAGVGEQYF. CDR3 coding DNA: TGTGCCAGCTCACCAGCTGGTGCCGGGGTAGGGGAGCAGTACTTC.

V gene TRBV5-1 combines with J gene TRBJ2-3; TRBD1 or TRBD2 may be the D gene (5 bases each). This CDR3 region has 16 residues. Germline loops: CDR1 SGHRS, CDR2 YFSETQ. Trimming took 8 bases from V and 2 from J, leaving 21 bases between them. CDR3 sequence (DNA): TGCGCCAGTAAAACCCGGGACGGACGGCTCACAGATACGCAGTATTTT. Translated, it gives CASKTRDGRLTDTQYF.

The table lists this clone with a few counts. The gene calls are TRBV19 and TRBJ1-4; maybe TRBD1 (6 bases). V was trimmed by 5 bases and J by 0 bases, leaving 16 bases between them. CDR3 length: 17 amino acids. Germline CDR1 and CDR2: LNHDA and SQIVND (reference sequence). The CDR3 sequence: CASSAFRTAATNEKLFF. In DNA form, the CDR3 reads TGTGCCAGTAGTGCCTTTCGGACAGCTGCAACTAATGAAAAACTGTTTTTT. The complete variable domain, with remaining parts taken from reference TRBV19 and TRBJ1-4, reads DGGITQSPKYLFRKEGQNVTLSCEQNLNHDAMYWYRQDPGQGLRLIYYSQIVNDFQKGDIAEGYSVSREKKESFPLTVTSAQKNPTAFYLCASSAFRTAATNEKLFFGSGTQLSVL.

The sample holds a few counts of this clone. The V call is TRBV29-1, the J call TRBJ2-7; D may be TRBD1 or TRBD2 (5 bases each). Trimming left V 7 bases short and J 4 bases short, with 11 bases between. Germline CDR1 SQVTM, CDR2 ANQGSEA. CDR3 length: 11 residues. The DNA of the CDR3 is TGCAGCGCCGGGGCGAGGTACGAGCAGTACTTC. Protein sequence: CSAGARYEQYF.

The gene calls are TRBV28 and TRBJ1-5, with D uncertain. The CDR3 spans 13 residues. Germline CDR1 and CDR2: MDHEN and SYDVKM. Trimming stripped 6 bases from V and 2 bases from J, with 8 bases between. The CDR3 reads CASSRVRNQPQHF. The CDR3 DNA follows: TGTGCCAGCAGCCGGGTTCGCAATCAGCCCCAGCATTTT.